This T cell receptor (beta chain) is from a study of T cells in Graves' hyperthyroidism and ophthalmopathy. This clonotype was observed a few times. RNA transcripts served as the template for amplifying TCR beta CDR3 regions. Researchers ran a first-round RT-PCR on the TCR CDR3 using the HTBI primer set. From the multiplex PCR reads, TCRdb called clonotypes with MiXCR, one entry per CDR3 protein. The sample comprises about 290,000 distinct CDR3 sequences, roughly 19% of which are singletons, and roughly 39% rests with the top ten. The CDR3 loop spans 15 amino acids. The V gene lost 2 bases and the J gene lost 6 bases, with 13 bases spanning the gap. Uncontrolled infection, other autoimmune disease, pregnancy or lactation excluded patients.

This receptor was taken from a man aged 45-60 years with Graves' ophthalmopathy. This chain uses TRBV12-3 or TRBV12-4 with TRBJ2-2, with D possibly being TRBD2 (6 bases). The specimen sequenced was blood. The CDR3 here is CASSLLGLAAGELFF. In DNA form, the CDR3 reads TGTGCCAGCAGTTTATTGGGACTGGCAGCCGGGGAGCTGTTTTTT.